This T cell receptor (beta chain) was obtained from a study of cytomegalovirus exposure and HLA in healthy donors. As regards this clone: Antigen: not known.

Findings and limits, study-wide: Clonal expansion, a later analysis showed, was greater in HLA-associated TCR beta chains than in equally common others. In an earlier analysis, productive rearrangement rates for most beta V segments clustered near 87% or 30%. Analyses of presence/absence relied on an assumption of roughly uniform sequencing depth across donors.

The PCR made use of 60 Vbeta and 13 Jbeta primers. Libraries were prepared by immunoSEQ multiplex PCR; TCRdb keeps only in-frame clonotypes and omits some of them. The data hold 130,000 or so clones, with around 78% observed a single time. The specimen was PBMCs. This TCR derives from a woman aged 40 to 49 in good health and CMV-seronegative.

The CDR3 region has the DNA TGCGCCAGCAGCGAGGGCCGGACAGGGGAGGTCGAGCAGTACTTC. It is translated as CASSEGRTGEVEQYF. The chain uses TRBV5-1 and TRBJ2-7, with 9 bases that match TRBD1. V trimming: 4 bases; J trimming: 6 bases; junction bases outside the gene matches: 11. Germline lookup yields CDR1 SGHRS and CDR2 YFSETQ. This CDR3 comprises 15 residues.